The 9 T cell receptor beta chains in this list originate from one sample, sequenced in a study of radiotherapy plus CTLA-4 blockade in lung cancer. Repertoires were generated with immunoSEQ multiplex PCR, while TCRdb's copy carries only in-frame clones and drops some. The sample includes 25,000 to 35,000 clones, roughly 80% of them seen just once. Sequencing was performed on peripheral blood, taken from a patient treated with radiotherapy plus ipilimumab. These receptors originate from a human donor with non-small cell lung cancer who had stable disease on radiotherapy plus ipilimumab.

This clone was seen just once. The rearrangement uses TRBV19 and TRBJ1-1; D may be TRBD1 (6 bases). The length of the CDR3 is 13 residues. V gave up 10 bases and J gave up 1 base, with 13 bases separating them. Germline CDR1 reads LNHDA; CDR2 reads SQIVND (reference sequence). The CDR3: CATLGRGNTEAFF. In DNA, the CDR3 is TGTGCCACCCTGGGCAGGGGGAACACTGAAGCTTTCTTT.

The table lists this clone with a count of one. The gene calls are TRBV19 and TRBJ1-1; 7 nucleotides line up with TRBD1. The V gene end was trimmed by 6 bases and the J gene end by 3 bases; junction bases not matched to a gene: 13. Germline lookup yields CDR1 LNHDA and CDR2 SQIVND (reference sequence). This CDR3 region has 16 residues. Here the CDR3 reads CASRKPGQPAHTEAFF. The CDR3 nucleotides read TGTGCCAGTAGGAAACCGGGACAGCCGGCTCACACTGAAGCTTTCTTT.

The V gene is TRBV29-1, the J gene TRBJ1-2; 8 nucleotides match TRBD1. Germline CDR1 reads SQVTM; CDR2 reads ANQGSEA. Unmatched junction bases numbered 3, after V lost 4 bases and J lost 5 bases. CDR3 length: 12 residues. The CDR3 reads CSVGTGKYGYTF. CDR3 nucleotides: TGCAGCGTTGGGACAGGGAAATATGGCTACACCTTC.

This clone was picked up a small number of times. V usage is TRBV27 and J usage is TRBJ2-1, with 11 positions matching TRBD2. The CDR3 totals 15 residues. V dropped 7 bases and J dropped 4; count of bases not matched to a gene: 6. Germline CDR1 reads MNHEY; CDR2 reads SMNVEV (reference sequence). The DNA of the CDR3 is TGTGCCAGCACCGTCAGACTAGCGGGATACAATGAGCAGTTCTTC. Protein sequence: CASTVRLAGYNEQFF.

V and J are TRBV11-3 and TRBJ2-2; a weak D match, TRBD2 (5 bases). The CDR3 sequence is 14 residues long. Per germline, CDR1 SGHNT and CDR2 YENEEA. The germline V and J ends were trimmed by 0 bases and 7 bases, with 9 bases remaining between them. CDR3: CASSLDLGSGELFF. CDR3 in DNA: TGTGCCAGCAGCTTAGATCTGGGGAGCGGGGAGCTGTTTTTT. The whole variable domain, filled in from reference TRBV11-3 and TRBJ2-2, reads EAGVVQSPRYKIIEKKQPVAFWCNPISGHNTLYWYLQNLGQGPELLIRYENEEAVDDSQLPKDRFSAERLKGVDSTLKIQPAELGDSAVYLCASSLDLGSGELFFGEGSRLTVL.

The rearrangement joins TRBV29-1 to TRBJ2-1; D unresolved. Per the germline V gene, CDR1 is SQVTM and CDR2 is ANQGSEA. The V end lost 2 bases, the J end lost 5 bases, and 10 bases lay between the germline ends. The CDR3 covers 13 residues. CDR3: CSVERPGHNEQFF. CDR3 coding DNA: TGCAGCGTTGAACGCCCCGGCCACAATGAGCAGTTCTTC.

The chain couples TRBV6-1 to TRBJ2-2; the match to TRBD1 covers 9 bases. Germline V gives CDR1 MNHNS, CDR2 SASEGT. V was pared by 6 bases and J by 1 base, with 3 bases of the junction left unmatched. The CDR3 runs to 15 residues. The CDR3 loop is CASRDRGWNTGELFF. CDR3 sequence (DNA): TGTGCCAGCAGGGACAGGGGTTGGAACACCGGGGAGCTGTTTTTT.

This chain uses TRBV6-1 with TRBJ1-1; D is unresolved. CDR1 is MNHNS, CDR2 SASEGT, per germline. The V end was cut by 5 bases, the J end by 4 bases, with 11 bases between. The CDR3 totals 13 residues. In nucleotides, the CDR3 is TGTGCCAGCAGTAACACGTATAGCACTGAAGCTTTCTTT. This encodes CASSNTYSTEAFF.

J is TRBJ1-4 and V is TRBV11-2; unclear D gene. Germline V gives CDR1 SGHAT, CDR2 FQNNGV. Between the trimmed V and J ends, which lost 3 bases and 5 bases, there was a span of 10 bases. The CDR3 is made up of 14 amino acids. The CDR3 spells CASSFESRNEKLFF. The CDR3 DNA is TGTGCCAGCAGCTTCGAGTCCCGAAATGAAAAACTGTTTTTT. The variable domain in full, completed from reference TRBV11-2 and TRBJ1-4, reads EAGVAQSPRYKIIEKRQSVAFWCNPISGHATLYWYQQILGQGPKLLIQFQNNGVVDDSQLPKDRFSAERLKGVDSTLKIQPAKLEDSAVYLCASSFESRNEKLFFGSGTQLSVL.